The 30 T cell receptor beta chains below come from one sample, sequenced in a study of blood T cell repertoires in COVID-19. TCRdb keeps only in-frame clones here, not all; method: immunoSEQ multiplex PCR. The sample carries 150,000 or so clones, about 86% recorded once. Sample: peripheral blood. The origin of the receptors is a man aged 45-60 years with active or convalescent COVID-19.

CDR3 in DNA: TGCGCCAGCAGCTTGGAGCCCGCCTCTGGGGCCAACGTCCTGACTTTC. Residues: CASSLEPASGANVLTF. This chain links TRBV5-1 with TRBJ2-6; no reliable D call. Trimming removed 0 bases from V and 0 bases from J, with 7 bases in between. Germline CDR1 and CDR2: SGHRS and YFSETQ. This CDR3 contains 16 residues.

CDR3 sequence: CASRSTSSGYTF. The CDR3 nucleotides are TGTGCCAGCAGGAGTACGTCCTCCGGCTACACCTTC. The V call is TRBV27, the J call TRBJ1-2; no definite D call. The CDR3 runs to 12 residues. The germline CDR1 and CDR2 sequences are MNHEY and SMNVEV (reference sequence). The V gene lost 6 bases and the J gene lost 8 bases, with 13 bases spanning the gap.

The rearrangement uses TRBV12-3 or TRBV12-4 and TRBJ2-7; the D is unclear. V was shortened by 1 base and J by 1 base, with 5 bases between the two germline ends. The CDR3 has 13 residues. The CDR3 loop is CASSLELSYEQYF. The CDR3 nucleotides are TGTGCCAGCAGTTTAGAGCTTTCCTACGAGCAGTACTTC.

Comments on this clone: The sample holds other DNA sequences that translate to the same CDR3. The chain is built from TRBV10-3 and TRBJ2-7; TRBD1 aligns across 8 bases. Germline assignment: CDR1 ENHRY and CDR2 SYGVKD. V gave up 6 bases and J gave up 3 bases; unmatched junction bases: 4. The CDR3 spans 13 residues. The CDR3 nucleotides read TGTGCCATCAGCGGACAGGGAAGCTACGAGCAGTACTTC. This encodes CAISGQGSYEQYF.

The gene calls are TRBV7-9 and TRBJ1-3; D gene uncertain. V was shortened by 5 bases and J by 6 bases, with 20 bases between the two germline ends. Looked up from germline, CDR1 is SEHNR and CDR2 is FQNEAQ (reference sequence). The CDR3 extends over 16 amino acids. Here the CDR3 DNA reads TGTGCCAGCAGCCCACAGTTACGGGGTGGACTAAACACCATATATTTT. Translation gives CASSPQLRGGLNTIYF.

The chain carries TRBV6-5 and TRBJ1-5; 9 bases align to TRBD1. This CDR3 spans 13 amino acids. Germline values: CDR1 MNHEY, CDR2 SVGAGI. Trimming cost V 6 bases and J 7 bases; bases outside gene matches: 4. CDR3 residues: CASRGQGRQPQHF. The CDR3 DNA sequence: TGTGCCAGCAGAGGACAGGGGAGGCAGCCCCAGCATTTT.

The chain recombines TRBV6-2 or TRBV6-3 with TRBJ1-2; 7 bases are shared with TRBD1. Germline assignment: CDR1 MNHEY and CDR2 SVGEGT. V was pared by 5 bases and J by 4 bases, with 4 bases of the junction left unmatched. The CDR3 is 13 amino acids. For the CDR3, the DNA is TGTGCCAGCAGTACAGGGGTTACCTATGGCTACACCTTC. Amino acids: CASSTGVTYGYTF.

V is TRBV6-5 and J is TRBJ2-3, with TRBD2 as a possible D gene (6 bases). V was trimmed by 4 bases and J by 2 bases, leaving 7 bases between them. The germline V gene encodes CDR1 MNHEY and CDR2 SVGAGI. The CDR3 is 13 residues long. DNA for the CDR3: TGTGCCAGCAGTTTGGACTACACAGATACGCAGTATTTT. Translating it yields CASSLDYTDTQYF.

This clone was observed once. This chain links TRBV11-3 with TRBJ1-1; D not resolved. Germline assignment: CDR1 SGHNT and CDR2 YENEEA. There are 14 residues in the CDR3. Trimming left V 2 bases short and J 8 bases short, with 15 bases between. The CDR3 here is CASSLREARREAFF. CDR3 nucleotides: TGTGCCAGCAGCTTACGCGAGGCTAGACGGGAAGCTTTCTTT.

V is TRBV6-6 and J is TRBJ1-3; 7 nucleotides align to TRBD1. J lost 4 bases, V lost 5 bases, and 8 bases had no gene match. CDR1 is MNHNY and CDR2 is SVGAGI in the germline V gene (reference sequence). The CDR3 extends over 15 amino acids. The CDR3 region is CASSQRQGTGNTIYF. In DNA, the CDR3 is TGTGCCAGCAGTCAAAGACAGGGTACGGGAAACACCATATATTTT.

The chain's CDR3 is CASSFRDGYTGELFF. The CDR3 DNA follows: TGTGCCAGCAGCTTTCGCGACGGGTATACCGGGGAGCTGTTTTTT. This chain links TRBV5-4 with TRBJ2-2; D remains ambiguous. The V gene lost 2 bases and the J gene lost 5 bases, with 13 bases spanning the gap. This CDR3 comprises 15 residues. Germline values: CDR1 SGHNT, CDR2 YYREEE (reference sequence).

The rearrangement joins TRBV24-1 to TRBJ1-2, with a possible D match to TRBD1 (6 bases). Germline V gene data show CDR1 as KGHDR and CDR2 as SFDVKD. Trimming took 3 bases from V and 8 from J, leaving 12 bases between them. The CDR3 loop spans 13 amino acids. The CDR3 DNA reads TGTGCCACCAGTGATGGGCAGGGGAGAGGCTACACCTTC. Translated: CATSDGQGRGYTF.

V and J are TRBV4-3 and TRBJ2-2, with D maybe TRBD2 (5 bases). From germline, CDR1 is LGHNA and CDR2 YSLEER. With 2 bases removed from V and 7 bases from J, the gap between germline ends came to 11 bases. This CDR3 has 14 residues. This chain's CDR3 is CASSQSGNSGELFF. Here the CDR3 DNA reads TGCGCCAGCAGCCAAAGCGGTAATAGCGGGGAGCTGTTTTTT.

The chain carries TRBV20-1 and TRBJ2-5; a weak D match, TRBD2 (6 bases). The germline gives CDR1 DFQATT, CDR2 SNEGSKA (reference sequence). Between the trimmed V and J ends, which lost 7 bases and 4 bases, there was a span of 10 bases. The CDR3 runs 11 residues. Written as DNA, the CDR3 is TGCAGTGAGACAGCGGGAGAGACCCAGTACTTC. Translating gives CSETAGETQYF.

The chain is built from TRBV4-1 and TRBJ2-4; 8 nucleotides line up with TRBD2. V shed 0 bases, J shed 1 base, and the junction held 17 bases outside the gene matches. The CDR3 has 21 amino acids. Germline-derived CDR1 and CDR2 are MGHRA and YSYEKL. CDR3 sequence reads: CASSQDQASGLSLSAKNIQYF. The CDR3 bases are TGCGCCAGCAGCCAAGATCAGGCTAGCGGGCTATCATTATCGGCCAAAAACATTCAGTACTTC.

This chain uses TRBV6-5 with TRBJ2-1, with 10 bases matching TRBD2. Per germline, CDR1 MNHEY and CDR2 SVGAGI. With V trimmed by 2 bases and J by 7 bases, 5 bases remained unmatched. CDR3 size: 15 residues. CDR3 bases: TGTGCCAGCAGTTACAGCGGGGGGGCGGGTAATGAGCAGTTCTTC. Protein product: CASSYSGGAGNEQFF.

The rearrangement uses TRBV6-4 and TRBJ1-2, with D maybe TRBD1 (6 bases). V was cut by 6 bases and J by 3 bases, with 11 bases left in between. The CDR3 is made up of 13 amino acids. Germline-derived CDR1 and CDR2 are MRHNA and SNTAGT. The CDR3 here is CASSRDKDYGYTF. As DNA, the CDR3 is TGTGCCAGCAGCCGGGACAAGGACTATGGCTACACCTTC.

The DNA of the CDR3 is TGCGCCAGCAGCTTCCGGGTCGCCGACACTGAAGCTTTCTTT. Protein: CASSFRVADTEAFF. The V call is TRBV4-3, the J call TRBJ1-1; D remains unclear. V gave up 5 bases and J gave up 3 bases, with 13 bases separating them. Per the germline V gene, CDR1 is LGHNA and CDR2 is YSLEER. This CDR3 has 14 residues.

The CDR3 DNA follows: TGTGCCAGCAGTGCTTCGACTAGCGGGGTTTCCACAGATACGCAGTATTTT. Amino acids: CASSASTSGVSTDTQYF. The gene calls are TRBV27 and TRBJ2-3, with TRBD2 matching 11 bases. V was pared by 5 bases and J by 2 bases, with 9 bases of the junction left unmatched. The CDR3 sequence is 17 residues long. Germline values: CDR1 MNHEY, CDR2 SMNVEV (reference sequence).

The CDR3 sequence: CASSSQGSEGYTF. Written as DNA, the CDR3 is TGTGCCAGTAGTTCGCAGGGCTCTGAAGGCTACACCTTC. The chain links TRBV19 to TRBJ1-2; a weak D match, TRBD1 (5 bases). Germline V gene lookup returns CDR1 LNHDA and CDR2 SQIVND (reference sequence). This CDR3 spans 13 amino acids. With 5 bases removed from V and 8 bases from J, the gap between germline ends came to 15 bases.

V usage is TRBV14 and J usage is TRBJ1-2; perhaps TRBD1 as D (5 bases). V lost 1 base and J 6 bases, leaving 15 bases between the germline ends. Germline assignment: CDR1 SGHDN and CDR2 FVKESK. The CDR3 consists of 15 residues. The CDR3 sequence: CASSQGTQGGHGYTF. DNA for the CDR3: TGTGCCAGCAGCCAAGGGACGCAGGGAGGCCATGGCTACACCTTC.

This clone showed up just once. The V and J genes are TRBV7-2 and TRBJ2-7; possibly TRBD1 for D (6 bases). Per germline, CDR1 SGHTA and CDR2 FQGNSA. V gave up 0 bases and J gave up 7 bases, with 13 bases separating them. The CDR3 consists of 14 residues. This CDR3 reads CASSLAGARGEQYF. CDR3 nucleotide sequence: TGTGCCAGCAGCTTAGCGGGGGCCCGCGGGGAGCAGTACTTC. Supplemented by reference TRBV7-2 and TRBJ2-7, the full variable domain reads GAGVSQSPSNKVTEKGKDVELRCDPISGHTALYWYRQSLGQGLEFLIYFQGNSAPDKSGLPSDRFSAERTGGSVSTLTIQRTQQEDSAVYLCASSLAGARGEQYFGPGTRLTVT.

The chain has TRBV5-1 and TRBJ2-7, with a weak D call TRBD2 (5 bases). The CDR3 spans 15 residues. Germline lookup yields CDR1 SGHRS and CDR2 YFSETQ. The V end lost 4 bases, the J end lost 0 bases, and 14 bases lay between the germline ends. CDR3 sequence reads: CASSLPAGSSYEQYF. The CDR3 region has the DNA TGCGCCAGCAGCCTTCCGGCGGGCTCCTCCTACGAGCAGTACTTC.

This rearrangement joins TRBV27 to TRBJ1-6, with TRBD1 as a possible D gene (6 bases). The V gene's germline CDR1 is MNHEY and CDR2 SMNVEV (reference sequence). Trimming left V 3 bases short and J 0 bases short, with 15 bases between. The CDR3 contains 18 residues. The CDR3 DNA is TGTGCCAGCAGTTTCCGACAGGTCCCCAGCTCCTATAATTCACCCCTCCACTTT. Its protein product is CASSFRQVPSSYNSPLHF.

CDR3 sequence: CAISGQGGSNQPQHF. Here the CDR3 DNA reads TGTGCCATCAGTGGACAGGGGGGCAGCAATCAGCCCCAGCATTTT. The chain is built from TRBV10-3 and TRBJ1-5; 9 nucleotides line up with TRBD1. CDR3 size: 15 residues. CDR1 ENHRY and CDR2 SYGVKD come from the germline V gene. V lost 4 bases and J lost 1; bases outside the gene matches: 2.

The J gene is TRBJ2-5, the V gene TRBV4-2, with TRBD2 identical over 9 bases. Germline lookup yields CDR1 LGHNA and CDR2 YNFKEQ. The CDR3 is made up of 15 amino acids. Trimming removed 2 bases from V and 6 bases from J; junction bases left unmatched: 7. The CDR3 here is CASSQRAGGPQTQYF. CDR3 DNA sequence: TGTGCCAGCAGCCAACGAGCGGGGGGCCCCCAGACCCAGTACTTC.

The CDR3 sequence: CAISEKAGGQNEQFF. CDR3 bases: TGTGCCATCAGTGAAAAGGCGGGGGGGCAGAATGAGCAGTTCTTC. The gene calls are TRBV10-3 and TRBJ2-1; TRBD2 aligns across 9 bases. J gave up 7 bases and V 3 bases, and 7 bases lay outside the gene matches. Germline CDR1 is ENHRY and CDR2 is SYGVKD. The CDR3 loop spans 15 amino acids.

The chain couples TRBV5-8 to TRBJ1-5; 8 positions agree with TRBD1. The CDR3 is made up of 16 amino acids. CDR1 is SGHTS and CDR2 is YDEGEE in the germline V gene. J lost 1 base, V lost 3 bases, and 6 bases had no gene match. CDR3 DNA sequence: TGTGCCAGCAGCTCCGGACAGGGTCCGAGCAATCAGCCCCAGCATTTT. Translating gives CASSSGQGPSNQPQHF.

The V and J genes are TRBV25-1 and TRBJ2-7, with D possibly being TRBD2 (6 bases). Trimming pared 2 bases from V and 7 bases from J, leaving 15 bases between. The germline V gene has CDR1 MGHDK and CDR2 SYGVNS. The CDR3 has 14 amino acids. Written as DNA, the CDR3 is TGTGCCAGCAGTGAACGGGACTTTTGGAGGGAGCAGTACTTC. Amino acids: CASSERDFWREQYF.

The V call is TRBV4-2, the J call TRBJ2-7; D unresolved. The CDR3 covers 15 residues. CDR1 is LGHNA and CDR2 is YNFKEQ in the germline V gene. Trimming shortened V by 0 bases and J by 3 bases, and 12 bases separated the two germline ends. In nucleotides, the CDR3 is TGTGCCAGCAGCCAAGAGGTGCCCTCTAACTACGAGCAGTACTTC. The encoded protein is CASSQEVPSNYEQYF.